This TCR beta chain was recorded in a study of patients and donors after allogeneic stem cell transplantation. Each CDR3 protein is one row after TCRdb ran MiXCR on the RT-PCR reads. The data hold hundreds of thousands of distinct CDR3 sequences, with roughly 16% observed a single time. The germline gives CDR1 SGHVS, CDR2 FNYEAQ. V shed 4 bases and J shed 6 bases, with 19 bases lying between them. The CDR3 runs 15 residues. The TCR sequence derives from a human donor who was either an allogeneic HSCT recipient or a stem cell or donor lymphocyte infusion donor (not recorded which). It is not recorded whose cells these are; they may come from a transplant donor. The sequenced sample consisted of blood, either unsorted or a sorted T cell fraction (not recorded which). The chain employs TRBV7-6 and TRBJ2-7; D may match TRBD1 or TRBD2 (5 bases each). CDR3 residues: CASSSRGRFVGEQYF. DNA of the CDR3: TGTGCCAGCAGCTCAAGGGGACGCTTCGTCGGCGAGCAGTACTTC.